This record concerns one T cell receptor beta chain sequence. Its antigen is still unknown. This entry comes from a study of CXCR3-negative and CXCR3-positive naive CD8 T cells. Findings and caveats of the study: Cryopreserved cells partially lost CXCR3 expression, and fresh PBMCs were used in most assays. Comparison of naive cells showed more hydrophobic TRB CDR3s in CXCR3-positive than in CXCR3-negative naive cells. Diversity in memory CD8+ cells fell much lower than the comparably high levels seen in both naive subsets.

This CDR3 has 13 amino acids. Germline loops: CDR1 SGHDN, CDR2 FVKESK. Libraries of TRB cDNA were made by 5' RACE and carried UMIs. After re-calling the 5' RACE reads, TCRdb lists one entry per CDR3 protein, DNA absent. The sample features under 75,000 distinct CDR3 sequences, with about 0.68% in its top ten. Triplicates of about 270,000 cells were sorted from each CD8+ T cell subset. Identification of naive CD8+ T cells rested on CD45RO-CCR7+CD27+CD95- status. The chain couples TRBV14 to TRBJ1-2; the TCRdb D gene call, TRBD1, has no DNA to confirm it. This TCR was recovered from a human donor in good health. Some clones in this sample may be carry-over from other donors' samples. Sequencing used naive CXCR3+ CD8+ T cells from blood. Subset: CD45RO-CCR7+CD27+CD95- naive CD8+ T cells expressing CXCR3 (TNR3+). The CDR3 loop is CASSPGTEPGYTF.